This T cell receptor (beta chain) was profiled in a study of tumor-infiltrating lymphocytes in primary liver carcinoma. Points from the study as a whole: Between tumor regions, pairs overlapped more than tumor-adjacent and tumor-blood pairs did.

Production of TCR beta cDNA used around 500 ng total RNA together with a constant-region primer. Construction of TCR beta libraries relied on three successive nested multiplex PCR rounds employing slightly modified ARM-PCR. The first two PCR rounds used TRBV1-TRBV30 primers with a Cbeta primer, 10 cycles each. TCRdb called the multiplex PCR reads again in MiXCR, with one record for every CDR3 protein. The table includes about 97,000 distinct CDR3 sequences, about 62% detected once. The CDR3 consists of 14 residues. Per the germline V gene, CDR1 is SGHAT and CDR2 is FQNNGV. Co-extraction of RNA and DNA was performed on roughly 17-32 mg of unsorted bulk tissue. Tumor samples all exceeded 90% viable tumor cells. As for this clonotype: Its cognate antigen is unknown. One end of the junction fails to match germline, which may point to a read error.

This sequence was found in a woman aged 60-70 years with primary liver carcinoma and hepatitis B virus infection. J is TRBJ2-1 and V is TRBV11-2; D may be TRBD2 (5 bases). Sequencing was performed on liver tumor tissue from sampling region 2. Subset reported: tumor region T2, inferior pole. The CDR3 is CTSSPDSRYREQFF. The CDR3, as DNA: TGTACCAGCAGTCCCGACTCGAGGTATAGGGAGCAATTCTTC.